This TCR beta chain originates from a study of T cells in Graves' hyperthyroidism and ophthalmopathy. General study findings and limits: In the blood, most expanded thyroid clonotypes above 0.001 appeared as well.

The authors deemed Graves' hyperthyroidism stable absent ophthalmopathy progression within 18 months. Thyroid ultrasound, orbital computed tomography, clinical symptoms, and serum thyroxine and TRAb underpinned diagnoses. RNA transcripts yielded amplified TCR beta CDR3 regions. TCR CDR3 underwent first-round RT-PCR with the HTBI primer set. TCRdb re-called the multiplex PCR reads with MiXCR, one entry per CDR3 protein. The sample carries under 400,000 distinct CDR3 sequences, 16% recorded once. As regards this clonotype: The antigen remains undetermined.

The CDR3 loop spans 11 amino acids. The ends lost 6 bases at V and 5 bases at J; junction bases unmatched: 3. CDR1 is SQVTM, CDR2 ANQGSEA, per germline. The clonotype originates from a man aged 30 to 45 with Graves' hyperthyroidism. Sequencing used blood. The gene calls are TRBV29-1 and TRBJ1-2, with 7 bases identical to TRBD1. The CDR3 DNA reads TGCAGCGTCCGACAGGGTTATGGCTACACCTTC. Amino acid sequence: CSVRQGYGYTF.